Following are 15 T cell receptor beta chains from one sample sequenced in a study of T cells in Graves' hyperthyroidism and ophthalmopathy. The investigators amplified TCR beta CDR3 regions from RNA transcripts. First-round RT-PCR of the TCR CDR3 relied on the HTBI primer set. TCRdb itself ran the multiplex PCR reads through MiXCR, one entry per CDR3 protein. This sample has some 500,000 distinct CDR3 sequences, with approximately 16% found just once. Sequenced input: blood. The receptors stem from a woman in her thirties with Graves' ophthalmopathy.

This clonotype was seen at least ten times. The CDR3 bases are TGTGCCACCAGTGATGGGGCGGGTTCTCAGCCCCAGCATTTT. This translates into CATSDGAGSQPQHF. This sequence joins TRBV24-1 and TRBJ1-5; possibly TRBD1 for D (5 bases). V was pared by 3 bases and J by 6 bases, with 11 bases between. The CDR3 is made up of 14 amino acids. The germline V gene has CDR1 KGHDR and CDR2 SFDVKD.

This clonotype turned up a few times. This rearrangement joins TRBV7-2 to TRBJ2-3, with TRBD1 matching over 8 bases. This CDR3 is built from 16 residues. From germline, CDR1 is SGHTA and CDR2 FQGNSA. After removal of 5 bases from V and 3 bases from J, the junction contained 10 bases not matched to a gene. CDR3 protein: CASSQYHGQGTDTQYF. The CDR3 DNA is TGTGCCAGCAGCCAATACCACGGACAGGGAACAGATACGCAGTATTTT.

This clonotype was seen repeatedly, ten times or more. The V gene is TRBV2, the J gene TRBJ2-3; possibly TRBD1 for D (6 bases). CDR3 length: 16 residues. Germline V gives CDR1 SNHLY, CDR2 FYNNEI. Trimming left V 7 bases short and J 2 bases short, with 19 bases between. CDR3 DNA: TGTGCCAGCACCCCACTATTGGACAGTCTCACAGATACGCAGTATTTT. It encodes CASTPLLDSLTDTQYF. Supplemented by reference TRBV2 and TRBJ2-3, the full variable domain reads EPEVTQTPSHQVTQMGQEVILRCVPISNHLYFYWYRQILGQKVEFLVSFYNNEISEKSEIFDDQFSVERPDGSNFTLKIRSTKLEDSAMYFCASTPLLDSLTDTQYFGPGTRLTVL.

V usage is TRBV2 and J usage is TRBJ2-5; 9 bases align to TRBD1. CDR1 SNHLY and CDR2 FYNNEI come from the germline V gene. The CDR3 runs 15 residues. V shed 6 bases and J 2 bases; nucleotides not matched to a gene: 7. The CDR3 is CASSVMTGGQETQYF. CDR3 bases: TGTGCCAGCAGCGTAATGACAGGGGGACAAGAGACCCAGTACTTC.

Many counts were recorded for this clonotype. The chain combines TRBV12-3 or TRBV12-4 with TRBJ1-6, with 10 bases aligning to TRBD1. CDR3 length: 16 residues. The junction had 10 bases not matched to a gene; V was cut back by 5 bases and J by 9 bases. DNA of the CDR3: TGTGCCAGCAGTCCGACCGGGACAGGGGTACGTTCACCCCTCCACTTT. Residues: CASSPTGTGVRSPLHF.

This clonotype was recorded at least ten times. The chain combines TRBV11-2 with TRBJ2-7; 9 bases agree with TRBD1. The CDR3 has 17 amino acids. Germline V lookup: CDR1 SGHAT, CDR2 FQNNGV. The ends lost 3 bases at V and 6 bases at J; junction bases unmatched: 15. The CDR3 region is CASSFPLIGTGKGEQYF. The CDR3, as DNA: TGTGCCAGCAGCTTTCCGCTTATCGGGACAGGGAAAGGCGAGCAGTACTTC.

V and J are TRBV19 and TRBJ2-2; 8 bases line up with TRBD2. The germline V gene encodes CDR1 LNHDA and CDR2 SQIVND (reference sequence). V trimming: 3 bases; J trimming: 3 bases; junction bases outside the gene matches: 6. CDR3 size: 16 residues. In nucleotides, the CDR3 is TGTGCCAGTAGTATCCTTGCGGGAGGTGACACCGGGGAGCTGTTTTTT. It is translated as CASSILAGGDTGELFF. The whole variable domain, filled in from reference TRBV19 and TRBJ2-2, reads DGGITQSPKYLFRKEGQNVTLSCEQNLNHDAMYWYRQDPGQGLRLIYYSQIVNDFQKGDIAEGYSVSREKKESFPLTVTSAQKNPTAFYLCASSILAGGDTGELFFGEGSRLTVL.

The table lists this clonotype with a few counts. The chain is built from TRBV20-1 and TRBJ2-2; possibly TRBD1 for D (5 bases). The CDR3 loop spans 16 amino acids. Trimming removed 8 bases from V and 0 bases from J, with 19 bases in between. Germline lookup yields CDR1 DFQATT and CDR2 SNEGSKA (reference sequence). CDR3 DNA sequence: TGCAGTTTTCAGGGCAGGCGGTCCGCGAACACCGGGGAGCTGTTTTTT. Its protein product is CSFQGRRSANTGELFF.

This clonotype was detected many times. The CDR3 spells CSASPWGFGNTIYF. DNA of the CDR3: TGCAGTGCTAGTCCGTGGGGATTCGGAAACACCATATATTTT. The chain employs TRBV20-1 and TRBJ1-3; D not resolved. V lost 3 bases and J 4 bases, leaving 13 bases between the germline ends. The CDR3 is made up of 14 amino acids. Germline V lookup: CDR1 DFQATT, CDR2 SNEGSKA (reference sequence).

This clonotype was recorded a few times. The rearrangement joins TRBV9 to TRBJ2-5; 8 nucleotides agree with TRBD2. Trimming at V came to 0 bases and at J to 1 base, leaving 8 bases not matched to a gene. Looked up from germline, CDR1 is SGDLS and CDR2 is YYNGEE. This CDR3 contains 17 residues. The CDR3 loop is CASSVARIAGTQETQYF. The CDR3 bases are TGTGCCAGCAGCGTAGCTCGTATAGCGGGAACCCAAGAGACCCAGTACTTC. The complete variable domain, with remaining parts taken from reference TRBV9 and TRBJ2-5, reads DSGVTQTPKHLITATGQRVTLRCSPRSGDLSVYWYQQSLDQGLQFLIQYYNGEERAKGNILERFSAQQFPDLHSELNLSSLELGDSALYFCASSVARIAGTQETQYFGPGTRLLVL.

The chain combines TRBV7-9 with TRBJ2-5, with 10 bases lining up with TRBD2. The CDR3 is 13 residues long. From germline, CDR1 is SEHNR and CDR2 FQNEAQ (reference sequence). V dropped 9 bases and J dropped 1; count of bases not matched to a gene: 2. CDR3 residues: CASIAGGQETQYF. DNA for the CDR3: TGTGCCAGTATAGCGGGAGGCCAAGAGACCCAGTACTTC.

As to this clonotype: Sequence at one end of the junction differs from germline and may be a read error. The gene calls are TRBV20-1 and TRBJ2-2, with 9 bases matching TRBD2. The CDR3 covers 16 residues. Germline V gene lookup returns CDR1 DFQATT and CDR2 SNEGSKA (reference sequence). The CDR3 region is CSARMGGRAVGGELVF. CDR3 sequence (DNA): TGCAGTGCCCGAATGGGCGGGAGGGCCGTGGGCGGGGAGCTGGTTTTT.

This clonotype was counted many times. The chain employs TRBV12-3 or TRBV12-4 and TRBJ1-2; TRBD1 agrees at 8 bases. CDR3 length: 17 amino acids. Trimming at V came to 5 bases and at J to 8 bases, leaving 19 bases not matched to a gene. CDR3 bases: TGTGCCAGCAGTGAGAGCCCAGGGGGCTTCGGCTTTAAGGGCTACACCTTC. Encoded protein: CASSESPGGFGFKGYTF.

This clonotype has ten or more counts. J is TRBJ2-3 and V is TRBV5-5, with D possibly being TRBD1 (5 bases). The CDR3 spans 12 residues. CDR1 is SGHKS, CDR2 YYEKEE, per germline (reference sequence). V was shortened by 4 bases and J by 8 bases, with 11 bases between the two germline ends. This CDR3 reads CASSPGLGTQYF. The DNA of the CDR3 is TGTGCCAGCAGCCCAGGGCTGGGTACGCAGTATTTT.

The genes are TRBV6-1 and TRBJ2-7; TRBD2 matches 10 bases. This CDR3 region has 16 residues. The germline V gene encodes CDR1 MNHNS and CDR2 SASEGT. V was pared by 6 bases and J by 2 bases, with 10 bases of the junction left unmatched. The CDR3 bases are TGTGCCAGCAGCCGGGGAGTGACTAGCGGGCCCTACGAGCAGTACTTC. Encoded protein: CASSRGVTSGPYEQYF.